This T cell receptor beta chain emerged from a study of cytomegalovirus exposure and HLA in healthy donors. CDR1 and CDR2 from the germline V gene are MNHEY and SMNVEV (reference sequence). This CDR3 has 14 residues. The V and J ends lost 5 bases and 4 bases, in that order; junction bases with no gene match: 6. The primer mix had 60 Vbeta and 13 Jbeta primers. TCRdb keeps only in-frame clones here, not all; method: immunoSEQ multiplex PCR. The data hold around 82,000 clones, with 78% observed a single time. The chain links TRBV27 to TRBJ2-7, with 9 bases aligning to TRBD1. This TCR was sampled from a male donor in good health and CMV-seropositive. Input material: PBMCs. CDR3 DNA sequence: TGTGCCAGCAGTCCCGGCGGGACAGGGTACGAGCAGTACTTC. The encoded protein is CASSPGGTGYEQYF.